The clone carrying this T cell receptor beta chain was counted a single time. Here immunoSEQ multiplex PCR was the method, and the copy in TCRdb shows in-frame clones only, minus some. The sample yields 200,000 to 300,000 clones, 65% to 90% seen once. The CDR3 extends over 15 amino acids. V was shortened by 3 bases and J by 1 base, with 13 bases between the two germline ends. Germline CDR1 reads SGHNT; CDR2 reads YYREEE (reference sequence). The sample belongs to a study of blood T cell repertoires in COVID-19. The TCR comes from a man aged 30 to 45 with active or convalescent COVID-19. V is TRBV5-4 and J is TRBJ1-2; D is uncertain. The sequenced material came from peripheral blood. DNA of the CDR3: TGTGCCAGCAGCTCCATCGGGAGGATTAACTATGGCTACACCTTC. Translation: CASSSIGRINYGYTF.